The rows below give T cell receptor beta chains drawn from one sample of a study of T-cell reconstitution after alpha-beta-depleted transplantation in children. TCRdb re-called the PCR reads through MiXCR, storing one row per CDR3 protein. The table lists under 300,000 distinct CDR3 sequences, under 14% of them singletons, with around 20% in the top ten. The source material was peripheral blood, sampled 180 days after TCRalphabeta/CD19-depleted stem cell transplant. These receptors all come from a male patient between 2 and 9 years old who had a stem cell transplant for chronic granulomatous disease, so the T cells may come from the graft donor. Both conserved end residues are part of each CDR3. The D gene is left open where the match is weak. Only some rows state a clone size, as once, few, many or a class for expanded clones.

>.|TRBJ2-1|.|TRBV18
TGTGCCAGCTCACCATTCTCCGTGAGAGAGAATGAGCAGTTCTTC
CASSPFSVRENEQFF
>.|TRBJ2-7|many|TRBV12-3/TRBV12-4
TGTGCCAGCAGTTTCCAGCCCTACGAGCAGTACTTC
CASSFQPYEQYF
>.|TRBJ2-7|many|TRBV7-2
TGTGCCAGCAGCTTAAAACAGTCCCCAGTCTACGAGCAGTACTTC
CASSLKQSPVYEQYF
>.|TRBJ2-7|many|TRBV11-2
TGTGCCAGCAGCTTACTCGATGCCTACGAGCAGTACTTC
CASSLLDAYEQYF
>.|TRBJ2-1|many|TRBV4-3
TGCGCCAGCAGCCAAGAATCCGGGTACAATGAGCAGTTCTTC
CASSQESGYNEQFF
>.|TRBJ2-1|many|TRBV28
TGTGCCATCCAGAGCTCCTACAGTGGTGAGCAGTTCTTC
CAIQSSYSGEQFF
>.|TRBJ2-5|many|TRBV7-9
TGTGCCAGCAGCCCCGGGTCTTCCCAGTACTTC
CASSPGSSQYF
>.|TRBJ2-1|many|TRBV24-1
TGTGCCACCAGTAACGACAATGAGCAGTTCTTC
CATSNDNEQFF
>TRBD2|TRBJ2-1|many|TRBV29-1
TGCAGCGTTGAACCCCTGACTAGCGGGAGAGAGGGGGGTGAGCAGTTCTTC
CSVEPLTSGREGGEQFF
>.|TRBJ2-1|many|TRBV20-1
TGCAGTGCTAGTGATGTCGGGACCCAGTACAATGAGCAGTTCTTC
CSASDVGTQYNEQFF
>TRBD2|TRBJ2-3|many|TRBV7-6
TGTGCCAGCAGCGACTTTAGCGGGGGTACAGATACGCAGTATTTT
CASSDFSGGTDTQYF
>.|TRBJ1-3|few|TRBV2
TGTGCCAGCGGAGGGGTACGAGCGTATTTT
CASGGVRAYF
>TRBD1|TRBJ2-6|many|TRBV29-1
TGCAGCGCCCCGGGACAGGGAGGATCTGGGGCCAACGTCCTGACTTTC
CSAPGQGGSGANVLTF
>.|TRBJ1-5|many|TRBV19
TGTGCCAGTAGTTGGGGGCACCTAAGCAATCAGCCCCAGCATTTT
CASSWGHLSNQPQHF
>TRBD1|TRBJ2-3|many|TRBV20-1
TGCAGTGCTAGGGACAGGGGTGAAGATACGCAGTATTTT
CSARDRGEDTQYF
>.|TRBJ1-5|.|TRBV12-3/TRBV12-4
TGTGCCAGCAGTTTGGGGGGGGGCAGGCAGCCCCAGCATTTT
CASSLGGGRQPQHF
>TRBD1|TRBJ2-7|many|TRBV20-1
TGCAGTGCTAGAGATCCAAGAACAGGGGGGAGCTCCTACGAGCAGTACTTC
CSARDPRTGGSSYEQYF
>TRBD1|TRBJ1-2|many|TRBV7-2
TGTGCCAGCAGCCTAGACAGGGGTGACTATGGCTACACCTTC
CASSLDRGDYGYTF
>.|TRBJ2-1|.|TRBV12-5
TGTGCTAGTGGACCCAACCGGGACTCGTCCTACAATGAGCAGTTCTTC
CASGPNRDSSYNEQFF
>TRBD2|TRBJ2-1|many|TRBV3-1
TGTGCCAGCAGCCAAGATGGCGGGAGGGCCTACAATGAGCAGTTCTTC
CASSQDGGRAYNEQFF
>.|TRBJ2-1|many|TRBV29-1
TGCAGCGTTGGAGGGATCCGCAATGAGCAGTTCTTC
CSVGGIRNEQFF
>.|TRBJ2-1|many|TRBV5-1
TGCGCCAGCAGCTCCCGGCACAGGGCCTACAATGAGCAGTTCTTC
CASSSRHRAYNEQFF
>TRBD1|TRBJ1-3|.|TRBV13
TGTGCCAGCAGCTTAGGACAGGGGGCGCGTGGAAACACCATATATTTT
CASSLGQGARGNTIYF
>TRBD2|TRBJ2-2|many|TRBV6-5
TGTGCCAGCAGTTGGGGACTAGCCGACACCGGGGAGCTGTTTTTT
CASSWGLADTGELFF
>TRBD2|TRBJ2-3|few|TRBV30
TGTGCCTGGAGTGTAAGTCTAGCGGGGGCCTTACGCCCCTCGGATACGCAGTATTTT
CAWSVSLAGALRPSDTQYF
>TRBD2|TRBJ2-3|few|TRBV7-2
TGTGCCAGCAGCTTATACGGGCCTAGCGGCGTTTTAGATACGCAGTATTTT
CASSLYGPSGVLDTQYF
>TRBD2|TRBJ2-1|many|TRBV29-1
TGCAGCGTTGATGGGCGGGAGAATTCCTACAATGAGCAGTTCTTC
CSVDGRENSYNEQFF
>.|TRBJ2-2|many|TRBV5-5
TGTGCCAGCCAGTGGATCATGACAGCCAGCACCGGGGAGCTGTTTTTT
CASQWIMTASTGELFF
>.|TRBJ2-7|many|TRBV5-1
TGCGCCAGCAGCTTGGTCTCCTACGAGCAGTACTTC
CASSLVSYEQYF
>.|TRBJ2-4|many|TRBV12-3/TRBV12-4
TGTGCCAGCAGTTCACGGAGGGGTCAAAACATTCAGTACTTC
CASSSRRGQNIQYF
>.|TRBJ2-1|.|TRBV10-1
TGCGCCAGCAGTCGACGGAAAAGCTCCTACAATGAGCAGTTCTTC
CASSRRKSSYNEQFF
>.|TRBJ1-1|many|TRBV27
TGTGCCAGCAGTCCAGAAAAACCGGGACAGAACACTGAAGCTTTCTTT
CASSPEKPGQNTEAFF
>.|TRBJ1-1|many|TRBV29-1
TGCAGCGACCTGACAGATCTAAACACTGAAGCTTTCTTT
CSDLTDLNTEAFF
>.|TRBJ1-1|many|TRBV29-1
TGCAGCGCAGGACAGTTCATGAACACTGAAGCTTTCTTT
CSAGQFMNTEAFF
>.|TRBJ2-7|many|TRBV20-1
TGCAGTGCTAGCCTGATAGGCTCCTACGAGCAGTACTTC
CSASLIGSYEQYF
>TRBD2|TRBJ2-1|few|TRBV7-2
TGTGCCAGCAGTCTTAGCGGGGCCGGGTTCTTC
CASSLSGAGFF
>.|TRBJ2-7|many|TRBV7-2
TGTGCCAGCAGCGTGACGGGTCTGCTTAACGAGCAGTACTTC
CASSVTGLLNEQYF
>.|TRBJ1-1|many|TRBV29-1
TGCAGCGTTGAACGGCCACTGAACACTGAAGCTTTCTTT
CSVERPLNTEAFF
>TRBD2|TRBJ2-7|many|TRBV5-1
TGCGCCAGCAGCTCAAACCCCGGGACTAGTCGGTACGAGCAGTACTTC
CASSSNPGTSRYEQYF
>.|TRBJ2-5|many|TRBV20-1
TGCAGTGCTAGGCGAGCCCGACAAAAAGAGACCCAGTACTTC
CSARRARQKETQYF
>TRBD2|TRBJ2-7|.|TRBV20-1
TGCAGTGCTAGTCCAGCGGGAGGGCCCGCCTACGAGCAGTACTTC
CSASPAGGPAYEQYF
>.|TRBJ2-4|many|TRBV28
TGTGCCAGCAGTTCAGCTAAAAACATTCAGTACTTC
CASSSAKNIQYF
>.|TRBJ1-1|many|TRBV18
TGTGCCAGCTCACCGGGTAGGAATGAAGCTTTCTTT
CASSPGRNEAFF
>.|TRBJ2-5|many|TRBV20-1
TGCAGTGCTAGAGATTTAGTGAATCAAGAGACCCAGTACTTC
CSARDLVNQETQYF
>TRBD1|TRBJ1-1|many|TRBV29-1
TGCAGCGTCGACGGGGGGACAGGGGGCGCAAGCACTGAAGCTTTCTTT
CSVDGGTGGASTEAFF
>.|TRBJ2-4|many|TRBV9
TGTGCCAGCAGCGGCGGCGTGTTGGGAGGAACCAAAAACATTCAGTACTTC
CASSGGVLGGTKNIQYF
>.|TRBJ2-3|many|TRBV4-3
TGCGCCAGCAGCCAAGACAGGGGAGGCACAGATACGCAGTATTTT
CASSQDRGGTDTQYF
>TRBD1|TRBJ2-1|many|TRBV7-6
TGTGCCAGCAGTCCATTCGGAAGGGGGCTCTACAATGAGCAGTTCTTC
CASSPFGRGLYNEQFF
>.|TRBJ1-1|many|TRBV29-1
TGCAGCGTGGGAGGGACCCTAGCCGGGGCCACTGAAGCTTTCTTT
CSVGGTLAGATEAFF